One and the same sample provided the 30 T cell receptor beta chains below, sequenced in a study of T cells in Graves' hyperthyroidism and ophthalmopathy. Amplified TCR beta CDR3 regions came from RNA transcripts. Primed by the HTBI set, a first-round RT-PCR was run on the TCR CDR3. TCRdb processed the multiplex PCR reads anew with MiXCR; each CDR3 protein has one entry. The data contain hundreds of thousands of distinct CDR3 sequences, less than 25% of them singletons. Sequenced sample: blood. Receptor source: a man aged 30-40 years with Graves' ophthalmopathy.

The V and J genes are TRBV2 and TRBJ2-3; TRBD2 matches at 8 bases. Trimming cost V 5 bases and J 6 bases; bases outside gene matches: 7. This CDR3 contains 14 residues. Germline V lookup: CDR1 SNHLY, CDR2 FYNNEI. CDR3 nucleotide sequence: TGTGCCAGCAGTTGGACTAGCACCACGGATACGCAGTATTTT. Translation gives CASSWTSTTDTQYF.

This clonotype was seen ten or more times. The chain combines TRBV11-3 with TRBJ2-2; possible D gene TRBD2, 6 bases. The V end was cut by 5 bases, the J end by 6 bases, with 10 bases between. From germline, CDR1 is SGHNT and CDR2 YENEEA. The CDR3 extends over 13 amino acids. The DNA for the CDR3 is TGTGCCAGCAGCACTAGCCGCTCCGGGGAGCTGTTTTTT. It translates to CASSTSRSGELFF.

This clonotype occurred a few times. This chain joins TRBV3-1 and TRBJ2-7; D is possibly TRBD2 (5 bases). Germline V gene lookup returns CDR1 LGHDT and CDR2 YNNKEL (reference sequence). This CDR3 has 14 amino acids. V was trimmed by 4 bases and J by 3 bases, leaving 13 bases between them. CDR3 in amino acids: CASSPLTAGYEQYF. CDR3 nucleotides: TGTGCCAGCAGCCCGCTTACGGCGGGCTACGAGCAGTACTTC.

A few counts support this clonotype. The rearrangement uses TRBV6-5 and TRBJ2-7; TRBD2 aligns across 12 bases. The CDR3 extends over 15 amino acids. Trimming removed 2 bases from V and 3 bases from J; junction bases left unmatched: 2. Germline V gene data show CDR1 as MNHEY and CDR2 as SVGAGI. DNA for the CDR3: TGTGCCAGCAGTTACAGACTAGCGGGGGACTACGAGCAGTACTTC. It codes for CASSYRLAGDYEQYF.

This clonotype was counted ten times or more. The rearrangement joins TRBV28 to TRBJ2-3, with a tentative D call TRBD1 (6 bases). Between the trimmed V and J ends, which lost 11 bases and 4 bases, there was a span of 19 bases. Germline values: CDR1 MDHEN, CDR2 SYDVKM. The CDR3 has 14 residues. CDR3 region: CAANRALQSDTQYF. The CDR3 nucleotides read TGTGCCGCGAACAGGGCACTCCAGTCAGATACGCAGTATTTT.

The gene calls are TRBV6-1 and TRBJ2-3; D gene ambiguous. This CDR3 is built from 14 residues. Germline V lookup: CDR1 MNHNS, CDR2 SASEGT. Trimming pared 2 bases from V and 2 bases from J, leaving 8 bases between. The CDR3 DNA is TGTGCCAGCAGTGAATCAAGGGTCACAGATACGCAGTATTTT. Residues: CASSESRVTDTQYF.

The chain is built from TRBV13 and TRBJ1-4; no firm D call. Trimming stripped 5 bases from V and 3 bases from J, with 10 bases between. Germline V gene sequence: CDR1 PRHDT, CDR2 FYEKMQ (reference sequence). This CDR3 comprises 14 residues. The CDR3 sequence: CASSVPLPNEKLFF. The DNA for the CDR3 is TGTGCCAGCAGCGTCCCCCTCCCTAATGAAAAACTGTTTTTT.

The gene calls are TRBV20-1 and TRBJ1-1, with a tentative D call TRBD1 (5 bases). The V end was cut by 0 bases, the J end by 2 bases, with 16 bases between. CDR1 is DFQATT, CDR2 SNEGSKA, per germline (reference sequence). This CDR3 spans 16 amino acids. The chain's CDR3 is CSARDLRGQGNTEAFF. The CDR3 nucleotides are TGCAGTGCTAGAGATTTAAGGGGCCAGGGAAACACTGAAGCTTTCTTT.

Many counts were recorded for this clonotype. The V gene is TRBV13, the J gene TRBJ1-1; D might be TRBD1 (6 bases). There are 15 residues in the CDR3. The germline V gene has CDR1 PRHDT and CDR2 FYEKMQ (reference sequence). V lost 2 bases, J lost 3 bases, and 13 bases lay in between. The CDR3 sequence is CASSLRGAGDTEAFF. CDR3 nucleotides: TGTGCCAGCAGCTTAAGGGGTGCAGGGGACACTGAAGCTTTCTTT.

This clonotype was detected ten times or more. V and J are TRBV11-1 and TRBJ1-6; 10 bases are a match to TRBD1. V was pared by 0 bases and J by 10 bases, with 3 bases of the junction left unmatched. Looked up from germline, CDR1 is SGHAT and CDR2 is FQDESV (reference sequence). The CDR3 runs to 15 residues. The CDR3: CASSLAGTGASPLHF. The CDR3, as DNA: TGTGCCAGCAGCTTAGCCGGGACAGGGGCCTCACCCCTCCACTTT.

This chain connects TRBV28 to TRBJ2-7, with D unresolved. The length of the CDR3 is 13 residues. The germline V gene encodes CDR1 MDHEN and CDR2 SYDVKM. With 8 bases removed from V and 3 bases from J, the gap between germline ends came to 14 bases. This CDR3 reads CASLGAPHYEQYF. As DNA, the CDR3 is TGTGCCAGCCTGGGTGCGCCTCACTACGAGCAGTACTTC.

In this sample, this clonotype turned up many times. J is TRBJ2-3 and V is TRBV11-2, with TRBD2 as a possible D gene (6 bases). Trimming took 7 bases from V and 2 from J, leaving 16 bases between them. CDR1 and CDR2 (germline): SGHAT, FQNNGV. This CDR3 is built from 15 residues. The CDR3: CASTLSGSTTDTQYF. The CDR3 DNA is TGTGCCAGCACCCTTAGCGGATCCACCACAGATACGCAGTATTTT.

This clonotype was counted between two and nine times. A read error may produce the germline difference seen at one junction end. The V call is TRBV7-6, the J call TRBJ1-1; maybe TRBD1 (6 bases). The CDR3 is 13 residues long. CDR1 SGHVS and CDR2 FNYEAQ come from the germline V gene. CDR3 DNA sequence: TGTGCCAGCAGCTTAACAGGGAACACTGAAGCTTCCTTT. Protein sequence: CASSLTGNTEASF.

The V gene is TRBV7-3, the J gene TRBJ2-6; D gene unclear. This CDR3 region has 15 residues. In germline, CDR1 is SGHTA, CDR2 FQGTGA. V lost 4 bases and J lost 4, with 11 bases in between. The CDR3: CASSSHLAGANVLTF. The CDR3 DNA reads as TGTGCCAGCAGCTCCCATTTGGCGGGGGCCAACGTCCTGACTTTC.

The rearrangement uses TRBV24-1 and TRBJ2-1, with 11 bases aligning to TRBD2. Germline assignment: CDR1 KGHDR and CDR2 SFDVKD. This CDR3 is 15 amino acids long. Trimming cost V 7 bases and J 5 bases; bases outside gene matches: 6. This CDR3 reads CATRGLAGRDNEQFF. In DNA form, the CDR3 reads TGTGCCACCAGAGGACTAGCGGGCAGGGACAATGAGCAGTTCTTC.

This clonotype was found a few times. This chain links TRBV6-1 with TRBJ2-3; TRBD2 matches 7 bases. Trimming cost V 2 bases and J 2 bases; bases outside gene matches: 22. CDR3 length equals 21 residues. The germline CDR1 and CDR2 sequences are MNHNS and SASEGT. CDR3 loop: CASSESGGSAGWKGNTDTQYF. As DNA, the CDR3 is TGTGCCAGCAGTGAATCCGGCGGTTCAGCGGGATGGAAAGGGAACACAGATACGCAGTATTTT.

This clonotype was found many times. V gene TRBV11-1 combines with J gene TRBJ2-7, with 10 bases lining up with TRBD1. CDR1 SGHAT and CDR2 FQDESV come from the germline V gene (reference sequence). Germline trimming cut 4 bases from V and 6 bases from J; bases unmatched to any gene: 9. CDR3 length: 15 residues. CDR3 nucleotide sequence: TGTGCCAGCAGCTCCCCCGGGACAGGGGCCGGCGAGCAGTACTTC. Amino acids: CASSSPGTGAGEQYF.

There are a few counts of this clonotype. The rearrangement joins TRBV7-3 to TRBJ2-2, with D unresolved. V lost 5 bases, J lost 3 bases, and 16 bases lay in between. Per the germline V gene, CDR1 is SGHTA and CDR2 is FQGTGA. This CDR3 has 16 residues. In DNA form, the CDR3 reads TGTGCCAGCAGCCCCACTTTTCAGCAGCACACCGGGGAGCTGTTTTTT. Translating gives CASSPTFQQHTGELFF.

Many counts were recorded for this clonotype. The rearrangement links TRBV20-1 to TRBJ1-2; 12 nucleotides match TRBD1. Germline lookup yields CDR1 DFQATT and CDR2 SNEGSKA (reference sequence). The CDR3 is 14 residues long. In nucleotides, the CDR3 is TGCATCTCACGCCCGGGACAGGGGGCTGATGGCTACACCTTC. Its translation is CISRPGQGADGYTF.

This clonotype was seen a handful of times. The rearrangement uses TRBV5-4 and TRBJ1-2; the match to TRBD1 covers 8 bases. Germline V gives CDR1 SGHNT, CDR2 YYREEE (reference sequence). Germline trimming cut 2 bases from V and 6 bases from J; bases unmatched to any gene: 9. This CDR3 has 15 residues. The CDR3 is CASSFPRGLMHGYTF. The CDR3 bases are TGTGCCAGCAGCTTTCCCAGGGGGCTGATGCATGGCTACACCTTC.

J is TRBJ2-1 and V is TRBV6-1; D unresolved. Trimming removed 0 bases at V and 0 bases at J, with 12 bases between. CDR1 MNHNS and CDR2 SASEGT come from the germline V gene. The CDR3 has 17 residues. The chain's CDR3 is CASSEAGPHRSYNEQFF. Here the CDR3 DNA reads TGTGCCAGCAGTGAAGCCGGGCCACATCGCTCCTACAATGAGCAGTTCTTC.

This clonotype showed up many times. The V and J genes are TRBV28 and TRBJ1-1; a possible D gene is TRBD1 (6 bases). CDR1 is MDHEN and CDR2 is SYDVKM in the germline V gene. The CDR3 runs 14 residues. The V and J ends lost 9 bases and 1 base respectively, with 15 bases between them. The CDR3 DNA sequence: TGTGCCAGAAGGGGGGCAAATAAGAACACTGAAGCTTTCTTT. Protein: CARRGANKNTEAFF. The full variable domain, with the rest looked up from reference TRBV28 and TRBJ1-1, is DVKVTQSSRYLVKRTGEKVFLECVQDMDHENMFWYRQDPGLGLRLIYFSYDVKMKEKGDIPEGYSVSREKKERFSLILESASTNQTSMYLCARRGANKNTEAFFGQGTRLTVV.

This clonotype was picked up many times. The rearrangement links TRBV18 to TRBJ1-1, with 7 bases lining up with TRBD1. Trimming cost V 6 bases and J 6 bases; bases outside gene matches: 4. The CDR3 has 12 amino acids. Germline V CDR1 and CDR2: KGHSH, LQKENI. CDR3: CASSLGTAEAFF. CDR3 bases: TGTGCCAGCTCCCTCGGGACAGCTGAAGCTTTCTTT. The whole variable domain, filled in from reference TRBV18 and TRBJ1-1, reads NAGVMQNPRHLVRRRGQEARLRCSPMKGHSHVYWYRQLPEEGLKFMVYLQKENIIDESGMPKERFSAEFPKEGPSILRIQQVVRGDSAAYFCASSLGTAEAFFGQGTRLTVV.

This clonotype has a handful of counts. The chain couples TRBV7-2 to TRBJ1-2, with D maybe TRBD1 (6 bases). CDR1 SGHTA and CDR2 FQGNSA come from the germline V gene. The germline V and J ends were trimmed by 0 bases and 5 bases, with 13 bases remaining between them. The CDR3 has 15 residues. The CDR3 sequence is CASSLASDSLYGYTF. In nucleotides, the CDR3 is TGTGCCAGCAGCTTAGCTTCGGACAGCCTATATGGCTACACCTTC.

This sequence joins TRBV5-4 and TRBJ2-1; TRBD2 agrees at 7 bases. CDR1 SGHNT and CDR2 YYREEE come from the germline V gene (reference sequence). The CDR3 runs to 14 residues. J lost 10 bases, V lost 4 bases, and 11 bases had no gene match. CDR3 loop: CASSPGGGEVEQFF. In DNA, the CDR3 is TGTGCCAGCAGCCCCGGGGGAGGGGAGGTAGAGCAGTTCTTC.

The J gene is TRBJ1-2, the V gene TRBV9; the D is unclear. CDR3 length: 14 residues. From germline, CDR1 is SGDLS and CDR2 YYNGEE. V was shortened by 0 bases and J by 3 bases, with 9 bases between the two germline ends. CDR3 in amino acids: CASSVDWADYGYTF. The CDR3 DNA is TGTGCCAGCAGCGTAGACTGGGCAGACTATGGCTACACCTTC.

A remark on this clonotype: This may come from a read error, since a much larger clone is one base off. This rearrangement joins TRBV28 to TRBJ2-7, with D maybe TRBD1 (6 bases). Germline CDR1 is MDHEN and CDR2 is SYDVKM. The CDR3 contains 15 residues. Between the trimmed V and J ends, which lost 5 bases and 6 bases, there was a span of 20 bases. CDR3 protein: CASSPVWGRLGEQYF. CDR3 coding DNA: TGTGCCAGCAGTCCCGTTTGGGGGCGACTCGGCGAGCAGTACTTC.

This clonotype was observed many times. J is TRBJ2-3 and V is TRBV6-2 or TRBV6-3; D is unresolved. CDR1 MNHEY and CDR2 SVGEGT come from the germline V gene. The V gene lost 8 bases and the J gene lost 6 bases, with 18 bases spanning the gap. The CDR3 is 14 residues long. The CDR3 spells CASSKSPRVDTQYF. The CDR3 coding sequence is TGTGCCAGCTCGAAGTCGCCGAGAGTCGATACGCAGTATTTT.

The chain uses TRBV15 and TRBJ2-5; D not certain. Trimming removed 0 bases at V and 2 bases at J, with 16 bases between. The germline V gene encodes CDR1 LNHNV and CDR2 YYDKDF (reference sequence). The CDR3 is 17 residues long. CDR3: CATSRDLKDPQQETQYF. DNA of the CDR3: TGTGCCACCAGCAGAGATCTGAAGGACCCCCAGCAAGAGACCCAGTACTTC.

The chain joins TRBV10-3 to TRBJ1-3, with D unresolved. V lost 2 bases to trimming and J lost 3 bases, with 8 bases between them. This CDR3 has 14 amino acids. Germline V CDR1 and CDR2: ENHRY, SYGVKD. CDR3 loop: CAISERGNGNTIYF. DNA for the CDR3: TGTGCCATCAGTGAGCGAGGCAATGGAAACACCATATATTTT.